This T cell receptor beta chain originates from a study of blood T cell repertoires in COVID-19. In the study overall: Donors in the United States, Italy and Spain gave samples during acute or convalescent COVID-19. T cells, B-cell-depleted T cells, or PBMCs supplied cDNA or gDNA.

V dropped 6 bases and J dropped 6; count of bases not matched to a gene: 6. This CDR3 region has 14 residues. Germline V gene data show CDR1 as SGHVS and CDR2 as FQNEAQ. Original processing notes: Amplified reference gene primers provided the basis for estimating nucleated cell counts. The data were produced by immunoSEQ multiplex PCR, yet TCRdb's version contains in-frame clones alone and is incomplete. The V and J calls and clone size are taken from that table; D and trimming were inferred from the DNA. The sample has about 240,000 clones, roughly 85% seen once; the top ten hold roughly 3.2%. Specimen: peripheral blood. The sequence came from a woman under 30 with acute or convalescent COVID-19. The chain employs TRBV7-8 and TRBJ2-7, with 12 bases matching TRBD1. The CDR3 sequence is CASRVGQGAGEQYF. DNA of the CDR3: TGTGCCAGCAGAGTGGGACAGGGGGCGGGCGAGCAGTACTTC.